The count of the clone carrying this T cell receptor (beta chain) is one. The antigen remains unidentified. Trimming stripped 4 bases from V and 5 bases from J, with 12 bases between. This CDR3 is 14 amino acids long. Germline lookup yields CDR1 SGDLS and CDR2 YYNGEE. TCRdb keeps only in-frame clones here, not all; method: immunoSEQ multiplex PCR. The table has 140,000 to 150,000 clones, under 95% seen once. The data stem from a study of T cell responses to AZD1222 COVID-19 vaccine. Study as a whole: It was second doses at about 4 or about 12 weeks that were pooled. Study conclusions and caveats: Repertoire sampling was restricted to post-peak T cell response timepoints.

The rearrangement joins TRBV9 to TRBJ2-2, with D possibly TRBD1 on 5 matching bases. This clonotype was sampled from an adult in good health. Sequenced material: peripheral blood, taken on day 0 of AZD1222 vaccination. CDR3 region: CASSFQGGTGELFF. The DNA of the CDR3 is TGTGCCAGCAGCTTCCAGGGTGGGACCGGGGAGCTGTTTTTT.